A selection of T cell receptor beta chains follows, all from one sample in a study of T cells in Graves' hyperthyroidism and ophthalmopathy. One entry per CDR3 protein results from TCRdb running MiXCR on the multiplex PCR reads. The sample shows around 690,000 distinct CDR3 sequences, roughly 17% of them seen only once. Sequencing used blood. The receptors here all came from a man over 45 with Graves' hyperthyroidism. Each CDR3 is given with its conserved first and last residue. D genes are given only for firm matches. A row's size may be missing; if present it is once, few, many or a size class.

d_gene	abundance	v_gene	j_gene	len	CDR3aa	CDR3nt
.	.	TRBV14	TRBJ1-5	20	CASSQVLLNKGHYSNQPQHF	TGTGCCAGCAGCCAAGTACTTCTAAACAAGGGACACTATAGCAATCAGCCCCAGCATTTT
TRBD1	many	TRBV2	TRBJ2-7	14	CASSLGTGPREQYF	TGTGCCAGCAGCCTCGGGACAGGGCCTCGGGAGCAGTACTTC
.	many	TRBV7-9	TRBJ1-2	16	CASSVSWTETNYGYTF	TGTGCCAGCAGCGTAAGTTGGACAGAAACTAACTATGGCTACACCTTC
.	many	TRBV28	TRBJ2-7	13	CASSLWGSYEQYF	TGTGCCAGCAGTTTATGGGGTTCCTACGAGCAGTACTTC
.	many	TRBV2	TRBJ2-7	14	CASSRRLLTYEQYF	TGTGCCAGCAGCAGGAGACTTTTAACCTACGAGCAGTACTTC
TRBD2	many	TRBV20-1	TRBJ2-1	16	CSASMIREGLYNEQFF	TGCAGTGCTAGTATGATCCGGGAGGGGCTCTACAATGAGCAGTTCTTC
TRBD1	many	TRBV11-3	TRBJ2-5	16	CASITGQGDDQETQYF	TGTGCCAGCATTACTGGACAGGGGGATGACCAAGAGACCCAGTACTTC
.	many	TRBV2	TRBJ1-5	17	CASSGTDLPYSNQPQHF	TGTGCCAGCAGTGGGACCGACCTACCTTATAGCAATCAGCCCCAGCATTTT
TRBD1	many	TRBV6-2/TRBV6-3	TRBJ1-1	14	CASRTGQVNTEAFF	TGTGCCAGCAGGACGGGACAGGTAAACACTGAAGCTTTCTTT
.	many	TRBV2	TRBJ1-1	13	CARGGVGNTEAFF	TGTGCCAGAGGGGGGGTTGGCAACACTGAAGCTTTCTTT
.	.	TRBV3-1	TRBJ1-2	16	CASSQPVPGANYGYTF	TGTGCCAGCAGCCAACCTGTGCCCGGAGCTAACTATGGCTACACCTTC
.	few	TRBV6-5	TRBJ2-7	12	CASSHREGEQYF	TGTGCCAGCAGTCACAGGGAAGGAGAGCAGTACTTC
.	few	TRBV19	TRBJ1-2	18	CASSIFNSGPTLFYGYTF	TGTGCCAGTAGTATATTTAATTCGGGACCCACACTCTTCTATGGCTACACCTTC
TRBD1	many	TRBV2	TRBJ1-4	15	CASRGPGQGREKLFF	TGTGCCAGCAGAGGACCGGGACAGGGTCGGGAAAAACTGTTTTTT
.	many	TRBV12-5	TRBJ2-1	17	CASGLRPQGSLDNEQFF	TGTGCTAGTGGTTTGCGCCCCCAGGGGTCATTGGACAATGAGCAGTTCTTC
TRBD2	many	TRBV25-1	TRBJ2-7	19	CASSPTRTSGRASSYEQYF	TGTGCCAGCAGTCCCACCCGGACTAGCGGGAGGGCGAGCTCCTACGAGCAGTACTTC
TRBD1	few	TRBV7-9	TRBJ2-7	15	CASSPPKGQSYEQYF	TGTGCCAGCAGCCCCCCTAAGGGACAGAGCTACGAGCAGTACTTC
TRBD1	.	TRBV25-1	TRBJ2-1	15	CASRTGGSSYNEQFF	TGTGCCAGCAGGACAGGGGGTAGCTCCTACAATGAGCAGTTCTTC
.	.	TRBV12-3/TRBV12-4	TRBJ1-2	12	CASSLDRWGYTF	TGTGCCAGCAGTCTTGACCGTTGGGGCTACACCTTC
.	few	TRBV19	TRBJ2-6	16	CASARDIHSGANVLTF	TGTGCCAGCGCCCGGGACATACACTCTGGGGCCAACGTCCTGACTTTC
TRBD1	many	TRBV18	TRBJ1-4	16	CASSSAVGQGHEKLFF	TGTGCCAGCTCATCTGCCGTGGGACAGGGTCATGAAAAACTGTTTTTT
.	few	TRBV7-9	TRBJ1-6	17	CASSLWDGTGIDSPLHF	TGTGCCAGCAGCTTATGGGATGGCACAGGGATTGATTCACCCCTCCACTTT
TRBD2	many	TRBV30	TRBJ2-7	15	CAWSGVLAGSHEQYF	TGTGCCTGGAGTGGGGTACTAGCGGGATCCCACGAGCAGTACTTC
.	.	TRBV19	TRBJ1-5	12	CASSIVGQPQHF	TGTGCCAGTAGTATAGTTGGCCAGCCCCAGCATTTT